Below are 13 T cell receptor beta chains sequenced from a single sample in a study of blood T cells in healthy people across ages. A second PCR, run for roughly 7 to 12 cycles, used a sample-barcoded 5' primer plus a J-beta primer mix. Each CDR3 protein gets one entry after TCRdb re-called the 5' RACE reads with MiXCR. The top ten hold 11% of the sample, which has about 1.6 million distinct CDR3 sequences, roughly a third seen once. The specimen sequenced was blood. The receptors stem from a young woman in good health.

Ten or more counts support this clonotype. V and J are TRBV5-1 and TRBJ1-6; 9 bases align to TRBD1. Trimming removed 0 bases from V and 8 bases from J; junction bases left unmatched: 6. Germline CDR1 is SGHRS and CDR2 is YFSETQ. The CDR3 spans 16 residues. The CDR3 bases are TGCGCCAGCAGCTTGGTTAGGACAGGGGTTGATTCACCCCTCCACTTT. It codes for CASSLVRTGVDSPLHF.

This rearrangement joins TRBV7-9 to TRBJ2-7; D possibly corresponds to TRBD1 (7 bases). This CDR3 has 15 amino acids. V was shortened by 5 bases and J by 9 bases, with 23 bases between the two germline ends. Germline CDR1 is SEHNR and CDR2 is FQNEAQ (reference sequence). This CDR3 reads CASSPYRGGLFGQYF. Here the CDR3 DNA reads TGTGCCAGCAGCCCCTACAGGGGAGGTTTATTCGGGCAGTACTTC.

This clonotype turned up a few times. This chain connects TRBV29-1 to TRBJ1-1; D unresolved. Trimming pared 4 bases from V and 5 bases from J, leaving 17 bases between. The CDR3 runs 14 residues. Germline values: CDR1 SQVTM, CDR2 ANQGSEA. The CDR3 here is CSVVPGGIGTEAFF. CDR3 nucleotide sequence: TGCAGCGTTGTACCCGGAGGGATTGGGACTGAAGCTTTCTTT.

J is TRBJ2-7 and V is TRBV20-1; 7 bases are a match to TRBD1. V lost 5 bases, J lost 2 bases, and 6 bases stayed unmatched. The germline V gene encodes CDR1 DFQATT and CDR2 SNEGSKA (reference sequence). The CDR3 consists of 13 residues. Here the CDR3 DNA reads TGCAGTGCTTCTGGACAGGTAACCTACGAGCAGTACTTC. Amino acids: CSASGQVTYEQYF.

In its sample, this clonotype was seen a few times. The chain employs TRBV2 and TRBJ2-6; no definite D call. The V gene's germline CDR1 is SNHLY and CDR2 FYNNEI. The V end was cut by 7 bases, the J end by 2 bases, with 9 bases between. This CDR3 spans 14 amino acids. The CDR3 is CASTRSPGANVLTF. Here the CDR3 DNA reads TGTGCCAGCACCCGTTCCCCTGGGGCCAACGTCCTGACTTTC.

This chain links TRBV19 with TRBJ2-3, with 9 bases matching TRBD2. V was clipped by 10 bases and J by 3 bases; unmatched bases: 5. Germline V gene data show CDR1 as LNHDA and CDR2 as SQIVND (reference sequence). This CDR3 has 13 residues. CDR3 nucleotide sequence: TGTGCCACCAGGACTAGCGTAACAGATACGCAGTATTTT. Residues: CATRTSVTDTQYF.

This clonotype came up a few times. V and J are TRBV6-5 and TRBJ2-5; TRBD1 matches 8 bases. Germline lookup yields CDR1 MNHEY and CDR2 SVGAGI. The CDR3 is 17 residues long. J lost 4 bases, V lost 0 bases, and 10 bases had no gene match. The CDR3 nucleotides read TGTGCCAGCAGTTACTCACCTGAGACAGGGGAACGAGAGACCCAGTACTTC. Translating gives CASSYSPETGERETQYF.

The sample holds a few counts of this clonotype. The chain links TRBV7-9 to TRBJ2-1; D remains ambiguous. Per the germline V gene, CDR1 is SEHNR and CDR2 is FQNEAQ (reference sequence). This CDR3 contains 16 residues. The germline V and J ends were trimmed by 4 bases and 0 bases, with 13 bases remaining between them. Written as DNA, the CDR3 is TGTGCCAGCAGCTCCGGGCCAACAAGCTCCTACAATGAGCAGTTCTTC. It specifies CASSSGPTSSYNEQFF.

This clonotype was counted between two and nine times. CDR3 DNA sequence: TGTGCCAGCAGTTTTGGGATTGGGAGCACTGAAGCTTTCTTT. It is translated as CASSFGIGSTEAFF. The chain uses TRBV12-3 or TRBV12-4 and TRBJ1-1; D is unresolved. The CDR3 is made up of 14 amino acids. The germline V and J ends were trimmed by 3 bases and 4 bases, with 12 bases remaining between them.

This chain joins TRBV2 and TRBJ1-4; D not certain. Trimming took off 7 bases at V and 8 bases at J, with 14 bases between the two ends. Germline CDR1 reads SNHLY; CDR2 reads FYNNEI. There are 13 residues in the CDR3. CDR3: CASNSEVGEKLFF. DNA for the CDR3: TGTGCCAGCAATTCTGAAGTGGGGGAAAAACTGTTTTTT.

This clonotype was detected only a few times. The rearrangement joins TRBV9 to TRBJ1-1; no definite D call. The V end lost 0 bases, the J end lost 0 bases, and 3 bases lay between the germline ends. This CDR3 is 13 amino acids long. CDR1 and CDR2 from the germline V gene are SGDLS and YYNGEE. The CDR3 loop is CASSVDMNTEAFF. CDR3 DNA: TGTGCCAGCAGCGTAGATATGAACACTGAAGCTTTCTTT.

This clonotype was seen a handful of times. In nucleotides, the CDR3 is TGCGCCAGCAGCCCGACTCCAGGGCTCTACGAGCAGTACTTC. This translates into CASSPTPGLYEQYF. This rearrangement joins TRBV5-1 to TRBJ2-7; D possibly corresponds to TRBD1 (5 bases). V lost 4 bases, J lost 3 bases, and 14 bases lay in between. This CDR3 is built from 14 residues. Looked up from germline, CDR1 is SGHRS and CDR2 is YFSETQ.

This clonotype was counted only a few times. The V call is TRBV15, the J call TRBJ2-7; D possibly corresponds to TRBD1 (6 bases). V gave up 4 bases and J gave up 5 bases, with 9 bases separating them. Germline loops: CDR1 LNHNV, CDR2 YYDKDF (reference sequence). The CDR3 is 12 amino acids. The CDR3: CATSTTGNEQYF. The CDR3 DNA is TGTGCCACCAGCACCACAGGGAACGAGCAGTACTTC.